This T cell receptor (beta chain) is drawn from a study of T-cell reconstitution after alpha-beta-depleted transplantation in children. This clonotype was counted only a few times. Unique molecular identifiers were used to barcode this TCRbeta library. Each CDR3 protein is one row after TCRdb ran MiXCR on the PCR reads. The repertoire holds about 200,000 distinct CDR3 sequences, with approximately 6.3% as singletons. Germline V gives CDR1 SGHVS, CDR2 FQNEAQ. The V end lost 5 bases, the J end lost 3 bases, and 14 bases lay between the germline ends. The CDR3 loop spans 16 amino acids. The sample consisted of PBMCs, taken before TCRalphabeta/CD19-depleted stem cell transplant. V usage is TRBV7-8 and J usage is TRBJ1-6, with no clear D. The clonotype was recovered from a boy between 2 and 10 years old with acute lymphoblastic leukemia, due to receive a stem cell transplant. The CDR3 DNA reads TGTGCCAGCAGCGAGGCAGTGGGGAACTATAATTCACCCCTCCACTTT. Protein product: CASSEAVGNYNSPLHF.